This T cell receptor (beta chain) came from a study of control samples from healthy donors and cancer patients. Profiling relied on immunoSEQ multiplex PCR, and the TCRdb table lists in-frame clones only, not all of them. Of 230,000 or so clones in the sample, roughly 94% were seen once. This clone came up a few times. Additional DNA sequences in this sample encode the identical CDR3. The CDR3 covers 11 residues. With 4 bases removed from V and 6 bases from J, the gap between germline ends came to 1 base. Germline CDR1 is MDHEN and CDR2 is SYDVKM. The sequencing sample was made of blood. The rearrangement links TRBV28 to TRBJ1-6; the D is unclear. The sequence was obtained from a middle-aged man in good health. The CDR3 DNA sequence: TGTGCCAGCAGTTCTAATTCACCCCTCCACTTT. Protein: CASSSNSPLHF. The variable domain in full, with the rest retrieved from reference TRBV28 and TRBJ1-6, is DVKVTQSSRYLVKRTGEKVFLECVQDMDHENMFWYRQDPGLGLRLIYFSYDVKMKEKGDIPEGYSVSREKKERFSLILESASTNQTSMYLCASSSNSPLHFGNGTRLTVT.